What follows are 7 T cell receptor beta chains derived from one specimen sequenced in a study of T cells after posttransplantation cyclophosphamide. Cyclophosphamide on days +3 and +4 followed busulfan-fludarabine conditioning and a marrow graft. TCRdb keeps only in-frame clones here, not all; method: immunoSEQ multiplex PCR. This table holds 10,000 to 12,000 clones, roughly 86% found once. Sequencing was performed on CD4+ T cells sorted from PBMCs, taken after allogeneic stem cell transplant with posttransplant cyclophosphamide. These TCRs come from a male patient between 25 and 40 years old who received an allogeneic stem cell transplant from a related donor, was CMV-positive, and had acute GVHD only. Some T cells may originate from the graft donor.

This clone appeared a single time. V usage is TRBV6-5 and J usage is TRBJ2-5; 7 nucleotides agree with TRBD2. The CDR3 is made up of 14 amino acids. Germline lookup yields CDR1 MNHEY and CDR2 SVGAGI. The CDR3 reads CPRVSGSPWETQYF. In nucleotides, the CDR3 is TGTCCTAGGGTTAGCGGGTCCCCCTGGGAGACCCAGTACTTC.

This CDR3 is CASSSFRGQVRSNQPQHF. For the CDR3, the DNA is TGTGCCAGCAGTAGCTTTCGTGGACAGGTGAGAAGCAATCAGCCCCAGCATTTT. V usage is TRBV11-1 and J usage is TRBJ1-5; 7 bases line up with TRBD1. Trimming removed 6 bases from V and 1 base from J; junction bases left unmatched: 15. Per germline, CDR1 SGHAT and CDR2 FQDESV (reference sequence). This CDR3 spans 18 amino acids.

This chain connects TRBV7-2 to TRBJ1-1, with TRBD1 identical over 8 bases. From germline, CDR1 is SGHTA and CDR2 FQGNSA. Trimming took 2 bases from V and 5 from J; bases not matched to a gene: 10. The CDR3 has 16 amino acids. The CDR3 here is CASSLIRIGQGTEAFF. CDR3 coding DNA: TGTGCCAGCAGCTTAATAAGAATCGGACAGGGAACTGAAGCTTTCTTT.

CDR3 sequence: CASSIAGTDTQYF. The CDR3 DNA reads as TGTGCCAGTAGTATAGCCGGTACAGATACGCAGTATTTT. The chain combines TRBV19 with TRBJ2-3; D uncertain. The V end was cut by 1 base, the J end by 3 bases, with 5 bases between. Germline CDR1 is LNHDA and CDR2 is SQIVND (reference sequence). The CDR3 length is 13 residues.

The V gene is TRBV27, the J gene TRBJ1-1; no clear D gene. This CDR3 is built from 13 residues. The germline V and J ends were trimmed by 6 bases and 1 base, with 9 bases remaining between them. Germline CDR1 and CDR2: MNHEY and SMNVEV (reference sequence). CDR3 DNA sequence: TGTGCCAGCAGCCCCCGGTCGAACACTGAAGCTTTCTTT. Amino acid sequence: CASSPRSNTEAFF.

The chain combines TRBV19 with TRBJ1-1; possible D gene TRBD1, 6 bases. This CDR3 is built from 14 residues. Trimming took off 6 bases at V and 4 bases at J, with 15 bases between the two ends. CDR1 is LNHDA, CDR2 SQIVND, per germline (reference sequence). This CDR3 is CASRPQGVVTEAFF. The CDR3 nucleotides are TGTGCCAGTAGGCCACAGGGAGTCGTCACTGAAGCTTTCTTT. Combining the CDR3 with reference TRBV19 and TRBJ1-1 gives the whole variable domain DGGITQSPKYLFRKEGQNVTLSCEQNLNHDAMYWYRQDPGQGLRLIYYSQIVNDFQKGDIAEGYSVSREKKESFPLTVTSAQKNPTAFYLCASRPQGVVTEAFFGQGTRLTVV.

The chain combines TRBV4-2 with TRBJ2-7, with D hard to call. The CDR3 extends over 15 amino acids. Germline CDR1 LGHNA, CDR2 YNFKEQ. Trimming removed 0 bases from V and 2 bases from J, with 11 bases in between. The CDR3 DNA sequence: TGTGCCAGCAGCCAAGATGAACAGAGCACCTACGAGCAGTACTTC. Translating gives CASSQDEQSTYEQYF.